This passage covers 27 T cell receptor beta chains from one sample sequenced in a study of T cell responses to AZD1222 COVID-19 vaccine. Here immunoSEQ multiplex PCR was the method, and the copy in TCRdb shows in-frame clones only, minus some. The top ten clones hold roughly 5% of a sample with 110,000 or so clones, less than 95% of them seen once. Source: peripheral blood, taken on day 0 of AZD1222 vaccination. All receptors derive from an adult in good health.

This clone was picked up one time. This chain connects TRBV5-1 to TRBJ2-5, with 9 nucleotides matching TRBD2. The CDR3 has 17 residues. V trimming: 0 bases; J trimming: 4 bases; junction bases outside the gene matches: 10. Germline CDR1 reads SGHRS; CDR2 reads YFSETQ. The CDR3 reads CASSLAPGLANGETQYF. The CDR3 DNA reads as TGCGCCAGCAGCTTGGCGCCGGGACTAGCAAATGGAGAGACCCAGTACTTC.

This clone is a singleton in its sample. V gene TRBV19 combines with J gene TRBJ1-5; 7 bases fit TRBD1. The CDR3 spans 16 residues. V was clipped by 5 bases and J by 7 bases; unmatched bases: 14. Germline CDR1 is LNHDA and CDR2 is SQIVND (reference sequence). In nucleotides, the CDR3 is TGTGCCAGTAGTGCTCGCGCCGGACAGGTCCTGCAGCCCCAGCATTTT. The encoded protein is CASSARAGQVLQPQHF.

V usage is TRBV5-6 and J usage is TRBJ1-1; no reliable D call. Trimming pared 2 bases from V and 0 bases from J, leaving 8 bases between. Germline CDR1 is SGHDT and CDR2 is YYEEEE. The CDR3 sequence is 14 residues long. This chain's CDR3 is CASSFLSVNTEAFF. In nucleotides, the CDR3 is TGTGCCAGCAGCTTTCTTTCGGTGAACACTGAAGCTTTCTTT.

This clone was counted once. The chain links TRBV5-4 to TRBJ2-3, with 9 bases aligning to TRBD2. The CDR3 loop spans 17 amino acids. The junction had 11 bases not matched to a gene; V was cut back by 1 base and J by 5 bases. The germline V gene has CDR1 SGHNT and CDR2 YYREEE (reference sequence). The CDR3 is CASSLIGAGGREDTQYF. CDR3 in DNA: TGTGCCAGCAGCTTGATTGGCGCGGGAGGGCGAGAAGATACGCAGTATTTT.

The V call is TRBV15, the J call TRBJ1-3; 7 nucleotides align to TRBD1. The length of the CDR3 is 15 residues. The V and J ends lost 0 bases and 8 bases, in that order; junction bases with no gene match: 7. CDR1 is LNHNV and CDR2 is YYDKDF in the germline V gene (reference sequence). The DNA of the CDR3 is TGTGCCACCAGCAGAGATAGGAGCAGGGGGGACACCATATATTTT. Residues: CATSRDRSRGDTIYF. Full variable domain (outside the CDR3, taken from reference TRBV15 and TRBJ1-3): DAMVIQNPRYQVTQFGKPVTLSCSQTLNHNVMYWYQQKSSQAPKLLFHYYDKDFNNEADTPDNFQSRRPNTSFCFLDIRSPGLGDTAMYLCATSRDRSRGDTIYFGEGSWLTVV.

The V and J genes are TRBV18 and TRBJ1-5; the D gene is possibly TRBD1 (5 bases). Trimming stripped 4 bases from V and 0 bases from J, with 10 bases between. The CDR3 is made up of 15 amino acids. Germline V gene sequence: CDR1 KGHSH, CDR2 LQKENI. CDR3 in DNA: TGTGCCAGCTCACGACAGTCAAATAGCAATCAGCCCCAGCATTTT. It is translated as CASSRQSNSNQPQHF.

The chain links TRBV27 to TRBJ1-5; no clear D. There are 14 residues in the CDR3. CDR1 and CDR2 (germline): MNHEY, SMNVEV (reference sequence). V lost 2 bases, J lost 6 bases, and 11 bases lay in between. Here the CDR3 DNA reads TGTGCCAGCAGTTTAGGTTACGACGGTCAGCCCCAGCATTTT. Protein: CASSLGYDGQPQHF.

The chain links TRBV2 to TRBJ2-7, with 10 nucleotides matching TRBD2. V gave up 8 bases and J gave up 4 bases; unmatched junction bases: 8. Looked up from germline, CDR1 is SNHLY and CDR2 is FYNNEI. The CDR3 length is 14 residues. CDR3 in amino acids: CASRLAGVGYEQYF. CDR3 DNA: TGTGCCAGCCGCCTAGCGGGAGTAGGGTACGAGCAGTACTTC.

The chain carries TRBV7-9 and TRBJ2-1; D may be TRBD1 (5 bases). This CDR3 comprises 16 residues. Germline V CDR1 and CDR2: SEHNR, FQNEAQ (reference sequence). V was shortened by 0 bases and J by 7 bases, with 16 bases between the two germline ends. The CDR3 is CASSLAHGRVENEQFF. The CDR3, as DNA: TGTGCCAGCAGCTTAGCCCATGGCAGGGTAGAGAATGAGCAGTTCTTC.

The CDR3 reads CASSKTSGGYNEQFF. The CDR3 DNA follows: TGTGCCAGCAGCAAGACTAGCGGGGGCTACAATGAGCAGTTCTTC. The V gene is TRBV7-6, the J gene TRBJ2-1; TRBD2 matches 12 bases. The trim removed 5 bases at V and 3 bases at J, leaving 2 bases unmatched. Germline assignment: CDR1 SGHVS and CDR2 FNYEAQ. This CDR3 comprises 15 residues. Complete variable domain (other parts from reference TRBV7-6 and TRBJ2-1): GAGVSQSPRYKVTKRGQDVALRCDPISGHVSLYWYRQALGQGPEFLTYFNYEAQQDKSGLPNDRFSAERPEGSISTLTIQRTEQRDSAMYRCASSKTSGGYNEQFFGPGTRLTVL.

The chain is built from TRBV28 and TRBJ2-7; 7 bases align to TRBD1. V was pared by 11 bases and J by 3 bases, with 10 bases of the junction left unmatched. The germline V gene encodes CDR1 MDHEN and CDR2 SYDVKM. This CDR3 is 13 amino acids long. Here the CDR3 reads CAGTRTGVYEQYF. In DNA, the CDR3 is TGTGCCGGCACCCGGACAGGAGTCTACGAGCAGTACTTC.

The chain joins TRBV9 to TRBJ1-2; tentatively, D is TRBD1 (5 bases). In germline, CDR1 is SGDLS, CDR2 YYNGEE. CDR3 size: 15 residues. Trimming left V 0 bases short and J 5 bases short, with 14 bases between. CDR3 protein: CASSVGPGRVYGYTF. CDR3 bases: TGTGCCAGCAGCGTAGGGCCTGGCAGGGTATATGGCTACACCTTC.

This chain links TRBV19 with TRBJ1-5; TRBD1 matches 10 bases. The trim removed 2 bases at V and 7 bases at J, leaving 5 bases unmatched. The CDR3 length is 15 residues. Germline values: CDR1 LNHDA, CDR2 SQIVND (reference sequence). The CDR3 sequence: CASSIWGQGLQPQHF. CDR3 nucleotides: TGTGCCAGTAGTATATGGGGACAGGGGTTACAGCCCCAGCATTTT. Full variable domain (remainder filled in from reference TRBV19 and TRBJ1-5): DGGITQSPKYLFRKEGQNVTLSCEQNLNHDAMYWYRQDPGQGLRLIYYSQIVNDFQKGDIAEGYSVSREKKESFPLTVTSAQKNPTAFYLCASSIWGQGLQPQHFGDGTRLSIL.

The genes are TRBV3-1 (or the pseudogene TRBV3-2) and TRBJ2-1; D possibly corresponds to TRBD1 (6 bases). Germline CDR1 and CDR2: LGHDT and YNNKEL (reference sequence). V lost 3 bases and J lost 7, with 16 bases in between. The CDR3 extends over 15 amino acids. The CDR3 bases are TGTGCCAGCAGCCAGTCGACAGGTCTCACAAATGAGCAGTTCTTC. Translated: CASSQSTGLTNEQFF.

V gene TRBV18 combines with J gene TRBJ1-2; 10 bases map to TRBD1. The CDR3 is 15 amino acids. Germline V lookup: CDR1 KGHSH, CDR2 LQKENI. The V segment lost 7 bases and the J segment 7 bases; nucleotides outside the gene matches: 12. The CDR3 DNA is TGTGCCAGCTGGTCAAGGTCTGGACAGGGGGGTGGCTACACCTTC. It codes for CASWSRSGQGGGYTF.

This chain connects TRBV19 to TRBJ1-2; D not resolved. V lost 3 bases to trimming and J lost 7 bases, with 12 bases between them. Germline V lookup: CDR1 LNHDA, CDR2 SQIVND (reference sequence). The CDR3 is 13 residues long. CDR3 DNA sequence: TGTGCCAGTAGTATGCGAGATTATGGTGGCTACACCTTC. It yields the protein CASSMRDYGGYTF.

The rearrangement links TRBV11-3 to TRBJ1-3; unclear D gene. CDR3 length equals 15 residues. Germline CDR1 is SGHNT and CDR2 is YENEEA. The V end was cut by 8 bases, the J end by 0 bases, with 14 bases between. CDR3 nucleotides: TGTGCCAGCCGCCCTGACGCCAGCTCTGGAAACACCATATATTTT. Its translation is CASRPDASSGNTIYF.

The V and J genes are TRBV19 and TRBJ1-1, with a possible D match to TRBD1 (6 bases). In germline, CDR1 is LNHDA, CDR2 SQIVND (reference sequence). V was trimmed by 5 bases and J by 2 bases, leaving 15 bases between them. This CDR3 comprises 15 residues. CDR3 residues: CASSPAGTLNTEAFF. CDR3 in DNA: TGTGCCAGTAGTCCCGCCGGGACACTAAACACTGAAGCTTTCTTT.

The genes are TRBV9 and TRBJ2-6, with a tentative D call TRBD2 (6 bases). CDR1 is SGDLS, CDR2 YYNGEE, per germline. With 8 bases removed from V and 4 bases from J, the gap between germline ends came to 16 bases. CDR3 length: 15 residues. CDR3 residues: CASRGGPSGANVLTF. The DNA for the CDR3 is TGTGCCAGTAGAGGAGGGCCCAGCGGGGCCAACGTCCTGACTTTC.

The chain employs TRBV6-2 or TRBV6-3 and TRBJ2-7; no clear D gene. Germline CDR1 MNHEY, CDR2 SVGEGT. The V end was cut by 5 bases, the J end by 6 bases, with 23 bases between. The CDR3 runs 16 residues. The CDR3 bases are TGTGCCAGCAGTAAACGCCTGGGAAGACATACCACCGAGCAGTACTTC. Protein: CASSKRLGRHTTEQYF.

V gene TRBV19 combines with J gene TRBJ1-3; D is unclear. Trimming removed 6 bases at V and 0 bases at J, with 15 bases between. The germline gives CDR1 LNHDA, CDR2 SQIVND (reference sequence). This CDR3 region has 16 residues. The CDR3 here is CASSHTPRVSGNTIYF. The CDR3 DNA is TGTGCCAGTAGCCATACCCCTCGGGTCTCTGGAAACACCATATATTTT.

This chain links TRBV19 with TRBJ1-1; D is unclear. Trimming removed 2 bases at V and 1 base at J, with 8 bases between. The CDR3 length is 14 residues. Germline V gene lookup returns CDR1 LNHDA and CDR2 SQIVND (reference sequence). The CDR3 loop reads CASSINGPNTEAFF. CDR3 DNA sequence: TGTGCCAGTAGTATAAACGGACCGAACACTGAAGCTTTCTTT.

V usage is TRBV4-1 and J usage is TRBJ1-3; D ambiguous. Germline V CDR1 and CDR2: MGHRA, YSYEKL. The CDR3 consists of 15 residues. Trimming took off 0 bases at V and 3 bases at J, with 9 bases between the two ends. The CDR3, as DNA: TGCGCCAGCAGCCAAGACGGGGTAGATGGAAACACCATATATTTT. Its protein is CASSQDGVDGNTIYF.

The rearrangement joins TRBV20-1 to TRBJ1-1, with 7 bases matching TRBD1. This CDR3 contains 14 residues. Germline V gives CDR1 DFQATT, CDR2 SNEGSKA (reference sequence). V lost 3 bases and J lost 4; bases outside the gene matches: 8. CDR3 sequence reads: CSASREGASTEAFF. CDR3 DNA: TGCAGTGCTAGTAGGGAGGGGGCGAGCACTGAAGCTTTCTTT.

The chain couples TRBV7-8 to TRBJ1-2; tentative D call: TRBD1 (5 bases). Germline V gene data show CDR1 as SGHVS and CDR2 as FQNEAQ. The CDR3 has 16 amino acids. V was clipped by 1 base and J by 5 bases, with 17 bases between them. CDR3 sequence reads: CASSLVWGAEGYGYTF. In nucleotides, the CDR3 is TGTGCCAGCAGCTTAGTCTGGGGCGCTGAGGGATATGGCTACACCTTC.

The CDR3 here is CASKYWNTGELFF. In DNA, the CDR3 is TGTGCCAGCAAGTATTGGAACACCGGGGAGCTGTTTTTT. The chain uses TRBV12-3 or TRBV12-4 and TRBJ2-2; no clear D gene. The V end was cut by 7 bases, the J end by 1 base, with 7 bases between. This CDR3 region has 13 residues.

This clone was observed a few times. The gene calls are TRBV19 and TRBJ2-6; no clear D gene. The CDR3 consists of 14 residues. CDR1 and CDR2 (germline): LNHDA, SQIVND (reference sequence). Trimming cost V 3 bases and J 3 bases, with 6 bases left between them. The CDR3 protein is CASSISGGANVLTF. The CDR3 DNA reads TGTGCCAGTAGTATCAGTGGTGGGGCCAACGTCCTGACTTTC.